This T cell receptor (beta chain) was documented in a study of regulatory T cells in long-lasting Graves disease. Across the study: Freshly diagnosed Graves' patients had used antithyroid drugs for under 3 months. General study results and limits: The study found TRBV28, TRBJ1-2 and TRBJ2-5 favored in persistent disease.

CDR3-region Arm-PCR and iRepertoire HTBI primers produced the TCR beta libraries. TCRdb reprocessed the multiplex PCR reads with MiXCR, giving one entry per CDR3 protein. The sample has around 400,000 distinct CDR3 sequences; 15% are singletons. Trimming cost V 7 bases and J 4 bases, with 11 bases left between them. The germline CDR1 and CDR2 sequences are MNHNS and SASEGT. This CDR3 is built from 13 residues. This clonotype was seen a handful of times. Its antigen is still unknown. The time point is: newly diagnosed GD, antithyroid drugs for less than 3 months. RNA extracted from PBMCs served as the sequencing template. The same data also went into a second study, on T cells in Graves' hyperthyroidism and ophthalmopathy.

This TCR was sampled from a woman in her 40s with Graves disease. The gene calls are TRBV6-1 and TRBJ1-3; no reliable D call. Sequencing was performed on peripheral blood mononuclear cells (PBMCs), taken at new diagnosis, from a patient treated with antithyroid drugs. CDR3 sequence: CASTLGQGNTIYF. CDR3 coding DNA: TGTGCCAGCACCCTGGGCCAGGGAAACACCATATATTTT.